Shown below are 3 T cell receptor beta chains from a single sample sequenced in a study of T-cell reconstitution after alpha-beta-depleted transplantation in children. TCRbeta library construction was performed incorporating unique molecular identifiers. A single record per CDR3 protein comes from TCRdb applying MiXCR to the PCR reads. The sample has about 200,000 distinct CDR3 sequences; about 14% are singletons. This sample comprised PBMCs from the stem cell graft donor, obtained from the stem cell graft. The source of these receptors is a human donor who donated a stem cell graft to a child with acute lymphoblastic leukemia.

This clonotype was recorded at least ten times. The gene calls are TRBV12-3 or TRBV12-4 and TRBJ2-4; a possible D gene is TRBD1 (5 bases). The V gene lost 7 bases and the J gene lost 8 bases, with 18 bases spanning the gap. The CDR3 totals 14 residues. CDR3 bases: TGTGCCAGCACCCCCAGGACACTCCTGGACATTCAGTACTTC. Its translation: CASTPRTLLDIQYF.

Comments on this clonotype: Given a much more abundant clone one base away, this may be a read error. The CDR3 protein is CASSLSGDRCQPQHF. CDR3 bases: TGCGCCAGCAGCTTGTCCGGCGATAGGTGTCAGCCCCAGCATTTT. The chain combines TRBV5-1 with TRBJ1-5; D remains unclear. Germline V gene lookup returns CDR1 SGHRS and CDR2 YFSETQ. Trimming took off 1 base at V and 6 bases at J, with 14 bases between the two ends. The CDR3 runs 15 residues.

In its sample, this clonotype was seen many times. The J gene is TRBJ2-3, the V gene TRBV25-1; no definite D call. The CDR3 runs 20 residues. The germline V gene encodes CDR1 MGHDK and CDR2 SYGVNS. V shed 4 bases and J shed 2 bases, with 28 bases lying between them. CDR3 DNA sequence: TGTGCCAGCAGTGTCCCCGACGAGGTCTCAGCACCACCTTACACAGATACGCAGTATTTT. Protein sequence: CASSVPDEVSAPPYTDTQYF.